This T cell receptor beta chain was identified in a study of shared clonotypes between healthy human individuals. Whole-study findings and limits: In a handful of donors, around 5% of naive CD4 clonotypes appeared in common.

Only in-frame clones appear in the TCRdb table, and some are missing; sequencing was by immunoSEQ multiplex PCR. The table shows under 1,100,000 clones, with about 75% occurring only once. V shed 4 bases and J 1 base; nucleotides not matched to a gene: 5. This CDR3 is 15 amino acids long. Germline-derived CDR1 and CDR2 are SQVTM and ANQGSEA. Notes on this clone: Its specificity is unknown.

All donors were healthy HIV-negative adults lacking recent acute infections or vaccinations. The study separated CD4+ cells into CD45RA+ naive and CD45RA-negative memory subsets. This sequence originates from a man younger than 35 in good health. Sequences were obtained from memory CD4+ T cells sorted from blood. Specified subset: CD45RA-negative fraction. This chain connects TRBV29-1 to TRBJ2-1, with 9 bases aligning to TRBD1. CDR3 amino acids: CSVAPGQGSYNEQFF. CDR3 coding DNA: TGCAGCGTTGCCCCGGGACAGGGATCCTACAATGAGCAGTTCTTC.